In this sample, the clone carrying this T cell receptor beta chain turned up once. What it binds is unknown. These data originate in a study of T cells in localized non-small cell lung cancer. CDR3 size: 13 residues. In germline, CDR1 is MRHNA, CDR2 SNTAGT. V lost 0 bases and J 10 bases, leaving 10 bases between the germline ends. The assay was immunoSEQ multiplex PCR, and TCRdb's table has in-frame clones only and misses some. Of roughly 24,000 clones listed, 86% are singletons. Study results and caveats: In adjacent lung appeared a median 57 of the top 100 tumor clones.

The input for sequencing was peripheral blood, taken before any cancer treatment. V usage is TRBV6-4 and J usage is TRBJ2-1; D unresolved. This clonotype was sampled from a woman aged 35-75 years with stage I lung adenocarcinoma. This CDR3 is CASSDSPVSEQFF. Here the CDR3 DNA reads TGTGCCAGCAGTGACTCCCCTGTCTCCGAGCAGTTCTTC.